Below, 11 T cell receptor beta chains from the same sample are listed, as sequenced in a study of OX40 agonist ivuxolimab in advanced cancers. TCRdb keeps only in-frame clones here, not all; method: immunoSEQ multiplex PCR. The sample records 50,000 to 70,000 clones, approximately 86% being singletons. This material consisted of CD4+ or CD8+ T cells sorted from blood, taken in a trial of the OX40 agonist ivuxolimab. The receptors shown here come from an adult with an advanced solid tumor such as melanoma, head and neck, liver or kidney cancer.

This chain connects TRBV7-9 to TRBJ1-3; D is unresolved. The V gene lost 0 bases and the J gene lost 9 bases, with 6 bases spanning the gap. The germline V gene has CDR1 SEHNR and CDR2 FQNEAQ (reference sequence). The CDR3 contains 12 residues. CDR3 DNA sequence: TGTGCCAGCAGCTTAGCGGATGGCACCATATATTTT. Translated: CASSLADGTIYF.

The chain joins TRBV5-4 to TRBJ2-3, with 9 bases matching TRBD1. From germline, CDR1 is SGHNT and CDR2 YYREEE (reference sequence). The J segment lost 4 bases and the V segment lost 4 bases, leaving 10 bases of the junction unmatched. This CDR3 is 16 amino acids long. The CDR3 bases are TGTGCCAGCAGCACTTTAACAGGGGGCTACCCAGATACGCAGTATTTT. Protein: CASSTLTGGYPDTQYF.

The rearrangement joins TRBV7-6 to TRBJ1-4, with D perhaps TRBD1 (6 bases). V lost 1 base and J lost 4, with 13 bases in between. CDR3 length equals 16 residues. Per the germline V gene, CDR1 is SGHVS and CDR2 is FNYEAQ. The CDR3 DNA sequence: TGTGCCAGCAGCTTAGACTACGGGACAAGTAATGAAAAACTGTTTTTT. Translation gives CASSLDYGTSNEKLFF.

The chain carries TRBV19 and TRBJ2-7; 7 nucleotides match TRBD1. The CDR3 has 14 residues. Germline CDR1 is LNHDA and CDR2 is SQIVND (reference sequence). With V trimmed by 6 bases and J by 4 bases, 9 bases remained unmatched. The CDR3 region is CASRKDRQGYEQYF. As DNA, the CDR3 is TGTGCCAGTAGGAAGGACAGGCAGGGGTACGAGCAGTACTTC.

The chain uses TRBV7-9 and TRBJ1-1; 12 bases match TRBD1. V was pared by 5 bases and J by 4 bases, with 14 bases of the junction left unmatched. The CDR3 length is 18 residues. Looked up from germline, CDR1 is SEHNR and CDR2 is FQNEAQ (reference sequence). The CDR3 nucleotides read TGTGCCAGCAGCCTTTCCACGGGACAGGGGGCTGGGGGCACTGAAGCTTTCTTT. This encodes CASSLSTGQGAGGTEAFF. Based on the CDR3 plus reference TRBV7-9 and TRBJ1-1, the full variable domain is DTGVSQNPRHKITKRGQNVTFRCDPISEHNRLYWYRQTLGQGPEFLTYFQNEAQLEKSRLLSDRFSAERPKGSFSTLEIQRTEQGDSAMYLCASSLSTGQGAGGTEAFFGQGTRLTVV.

This chain connects TRBV5-1 to TRBJ2-5, with D perhaps assigned TRBD1 or TRBD2 (5 bases each). The CDR3 runs 15 residues. Trimming removed 4 bases at V and 6 bases at J, with 19 bases between. CDR1 is SGHRS, CDR2 YFSETQ, per germline. The CDR3 region is CASSPRDPSRKTQYF. As DNA, the CDR3 is TGCGCCAGCAGCCCCCGGGACCCAAGTCGAAAGACCCAGTACTTC.

The rearrangement uses TRBV9 and TRBJ2-1; 9 bases fit TRBD2. Germline V gene data show CDR1 as SGDLS and CDR2 as YYNGEE. The CDR3 length is 16 residues. Trimming removed 4 bases from V and 3 bases from J; junction bases left unmatched: 8. The CDR3 is CASSPFGGGVYNEQFF. CDR3 sequence (DNA): TGTGCCAGCAGCCCCTTCGGCGGGGGGGTCTACAATGAGCAGTTCTTC.

The CDR3 DNA is TGCGCCAGCAGCCCCGGGACAGCCTATAACTATGGCTACACCTTC. Translation: CASSPGTAYNYGYTF. The V call is TRBV5-1, the J call TRBJ1-2, with 7 positions matching TRBD1. The CDR3 loop spans 15 amino acids. Germline trimming cut 4 bases from V and 1 base from J; bases unmatched to any gene: 7. Germline V gives CDR1 SGHRS, CDR2 YFSETQ.

This clone was counted only a few times. The V call is TRBV5-6, the J call TRBJ2-5; 8 bases are a match to TRBD1. V was pared by 5 bases and J by 5 bases, with 5 bases of the junction left unmatched. CDR1 and CDR2 from the germline V gene are SGHDT and YYEEEE. There are 13 residues in the CDR3. CDR3 nucleotide sequence: TGTGCCAGCAGTCCAGGGGGCCGTGAGACCCAGTACTTC. Amino acid sequence: CASSPGGRETQYF.

The genes are TRBV28 and TRBJ2-7; 15 bases match TRBD2. After removal of 10 bases from V and 4 bases from J, the junction contained 5 bases not matched to a gene. The CDR3 sequence is 14 residues long. CDR1 and CDR2 (germline): MDHEN, SYDVKM. The chain's CDR3 is CATSGLAGGYEQYF. CDR3 in DNA: TGTGCCACCTCCGGACTAGCGGGAGGGTACGAGCAGTACTTC.

The chain combines TRBV30 with TRBJ1-5, with unresolved D. Trimming took off 0 bases at V and 5 bases at J, with 11 bases between the two ends. Germline-derived CDR1 and CDR2 are GTSNPN and SVGIG (reference sequence). The CDR3 loop spans 14 amino acids. The CDR3 DNA follows: TGTGCCTGGAGTGTACGGTCGGAGGATCAGCCCCAGCATTTT. Its translation is CAWSVRSEDQPQHF.